The rows below give T cell receptor beta chains drawn from one sample of a study of multiple sclerosis patients with progressive multifocal leukoencephalopathy. Data came from immunoSEQ multiplex PCR; TCRdb stores just in-frame clones and leaves some out. The table has under 30,000 clones, nearly 90% seen once. Sample: PBMCs, taken from a patient treated with natalizumab. The receptor set was obtained from a human donor with multiple sclerosis. Each CDR3 is given with its conserved first and last residue. A D gene is named only where the DNA matches it firmly. Size is omitted from some rows. Given values are once, few, many or a class for expanded clones.

TRBV7-2,-,16,TRBJ1-1,-,CASSLRVGRGNTEAFF,TGTGCCAGCAGCTTGCGGGTGGGCAGGGGAAACACTGAAGCTTTCTTT
TRBV11-3,-,15,TRBJ2-2,-,CASSLDPGPAGELFF,TGTGCCAGCAGCTTAGACCCGGGCCCTGCCGGGGAGCTGTTTTTT
TRBV7-9,-,12,TRBJ2-5,-,CASSSGGGTQYF,TGTGCCAGCAGCTCCGGGGGAGGGACCCAGTACTTC
TRBV6-6,-,15,TRBJ2-2,TRBD1,CASSPGTGTVGELFF,TGTGCCAGCAGTCCCGGGACAGGGACGGTCGGGGAGCTGTTTTTT
TRBV6-6,-,12,TRBJ1-1,-,CASSLANTEAFF,TGTGCCAGCAGCCTAGCGAACACTGAAGCTTTCTTT
TRBV28,-,12,TRBJ2-4,-,CASSSEGNIQYF,TGTGCCAGCAGTTCGGAGGGGAACATTCAGTACTTC
TRBV6-5,-,13,TRBJ2-7,-,CASSNSPAYEQYF,TGTGCCAGCAGTAACTCACCGGCCTACGAGCAGTACTTC
TRBV4-2,-,15,TRBJ2-2,-,CASSQDLASAGELFF,TGTGCCAGCAGCCAAGATTTAGCTTCCGCCGGGGAGCTGTTTTTT
TRBV7-8,-,15,TRBJ2-1,-,CASSQGGSSYNEQFF,TGTGCCAGCAGCCAGGGGGGCTCTTCCTACAATGAGCAGTTCTTC
TRBV10-2,-,17,TRBJ2-5,TRBD2,CASLPLTGLALEETQYF,TGCGCCAGCCTTCCCCTTACCGGACTAGCACTAGAAGAGACCCAGTACTTC
TRBV4-1,-,15,TRBJ2-1,TRBD2,CASRWSGGGAYEQFF,TGCGCCAGCAGGTGGTCGGGCGGGGGGGCCTATGAGCAGTTCTTC
TRBV4-1,-,19,TRBJ2-1,TRBD2,CASSQDHRTSGVIYNEQFF,TGCGCCAGCAGCCAAGACCATAGGACTAGCGGGGTTATCTACAATGAGCAGTTCTTC
TRBV11-2,-,13,TRBJ2-7,-,CASRKGTVKEQYF,TGTGCCAGCAGAAAGGGAACGGTGAAAGAGCAGTACTTC
TRBV29-1,once,17,TRBJ2-7,TRBD1,CSVEGGDREGASYEQYF,TGCAGCGTTGAAGGTGGGGACAGGGAGGGGGCATCCTACGAGCAGTACTTC
TRBV20-1,-,9,TRBJ2-7,TRBD1,CAGGYEQYF,TGTGCAGGGGGCTACGAGCAGTACTTC
TRBV5-1,-,11,TRBJ2-5,-,CASRSGETQYF,TGCGCCAGCAGATCGGGTGAGACCCAGTACTTC
TRBV28,-,16,TRBJ2-4,-,CASSSIDLSTKNIQYF,TGTGCCAGCAGTTCTATCGACCTTTCTACCAAAAACATTCAGTACTTC
TRBV15,-,14,TRBJ1-2,TRBD1,CATSRDNRGYGYTF,TGTGCCACCAGCAGAGATAACAGGGGGTATGGCTACACCTTC
TRBV9,-,16,TRBJ2-7,TRBD2,CASSVGTSGDTYEQYF,TGTGCCAGCAGCGTAGGGACTAGCGGGGATACCTACGAGCAGTACTTC
TRBV5-1,-,16,TRBJ1-1,-,CASSLSTVRSGTEAFF,TGCGCCAGCAGCTTGTCCACTGTACGATCAGGGACTGAAGCTTTCTTT
TRBV7-9,-,14,TRBJ2-7,TRBD1,CASSFRGGAYEQYF,TGTGCCAGCAGCTTTAGAGGGGGCGCCTACGAGCAGTACTTC
TRBV11-2,-,17,TRBJ2-1,-,CASSLLARGAGHNEQFF,TGTGCCAGCAGCCTACTAGCCCGGGGGGCGGGCCACAATGAGCAGTTCTTC
TRBV28,-,14,TRBJ1-4,-,CASTRGPHNEKLFF,TGTGCCAGCACCCGAGGGCCACACAATGAAAAACTGTTTTTT
TRBV7-9,-,13,TRBJ1-5,-,CASSWGANQPQHF,TGTGCCAGCAGCTGGGGGGCTAATCAGCCCCAGCATTTT
TRBV7-2,once,13,TRBJ1-5,-,CASSLVGNQPQHF,TGTGCCAGCAGCTTAGTAGGGAATCAGCCCCAGCATTTT
TRBV10-1,-,10,TRBJ1-2,-,CASSYYGYTF,TGCGCCAGCAGTTACTATGGCTACACCTTC
TRBV7-2,-,17,TRBJ1-3,-,CASSLAGMGFSGNTIYF,TGTGCCAGCAGCTTAGCGGGTATGGGGTTTTCTGGAAACACCATATATTTT
TRBV4-1,-,13,TRBJ1-2,-,CASSPPLNGGYTF,TGCGCCAGCAGTCCTCCGTTGAACGGCGGCTACACCTTC
TRBV7-6,-,14,TRBJ2-4,TRBD2,CASSAGGGRGIQYF,TGTGCCAGCAGCGCAGGAGGCGGGCGGGGGATTCAGTACTTC
TRBV2,-,15,TRBJ1-1,-,CASSELGIGNTEAFF,TGTGCCAGCAGTGAACTGGGGATAGGGAACACTGAAGCTTTCTTT
TRBV19,once,16,TRBJ2-3,TRBD1,CASSPQQGARTDTQYF,TGTGCCAGTAGTCCTCAACAGGGGGCTCGTACAGATACGCAGTATTTT
TRBV5-8,-,15,TRBJ1-2,-,CASSQGRGKFPAYTF,TGTGCCAGCAGCCAAGGGCGGGGGAAGTTTCCCGCCTACACCTTC
TRBV10-3,-,15,TRBJ2-2,TRBD2,CAISWTSGGAGELFF,TGTGCCATCAGTTGGACTAGCGGGGGGGCCGGGGAGCTGTTTTTT
TRBV6-6,-,15,TRBJ2-1,TRBD2,CASSGTSGGHGEQFF,TGTGCCAGCAGCGGGACTAGCGGGGGGCACGGGGAGCAGTTCTTC
TRBV6-1,-,14,TRBJ1-5,-,CASSEHYSNQPQHF,TGTGCCAGCAGTGAACACTATAGCAATCAGCCCCAGCATTTT
TRBV19,-,16,TRBJ1-5,-,CASSLRSGVSNQPQHF,TGTGCCAGTAGTCTTAGGTCAGGAGTAAGCAATCAGCCCCAGCATTTT
TRBV7-7,-,15,TRBJ2-2,-,CASSSAGSRAGELFF,TGTGCTAGCAGCTCCGCAGGGTCCAGGGCCGGGGAGCTGTTTTTT
TRBV6-8,once,14,TRBJ1-1,-,CASSYRVGGPQAFF,TGTGCCAGCAGTTATCGGGTTGGAGGGCCGCAAGCTTTCTTT
TRBV7-2,-,14,TRBJ1-2,-,CASSLSASIYGYTF,TGTGCCAGCAGCTTATCCGCATCGATTTATGGCTACACCTTC
TRBV27,-,16,TRBJ1-5,-,CASSLKATHSNQPQHF,TGTGCCAGCAGTTTAAAGGCGACACATAGCAATCAGCCCCAGCATTTT
TRBV7-8,-,15,TRBJ1-4,-,CASSLASGTNEKLFF,TGTGCCAGCAGCTTAGCGTCGGGTACGAATGAAAAACTGTTTTTT
TRBV6-4,-,14,TRBJ2-1,-,CASSDSVEVGEQFF,TGTGCCAGCAGTGACTCTGTGGAGGTTGGGGAGCAGTTCTTC
TRBV29-1,-,14,TRBJ2-2,-,CSVGGRPNTGELFF,TGCAGCGTTGGGGGGAGACCGAACACCGGGGAGCTGTTTTTT
TRBV10-2,-,12,TRBJ2-7,TRBD1,CASSGTGFEQYF,TGCGCCAGCAGTGGGACAGGGTTTGAGCAGTACTTC
TRBV5-1,-,15,TRBJ1-5,TRBD1,CASSLQGGSNQPQHF,TGCGCCAGCAGCTTACAGGGGGGGAGCAATCAGCCCCAGCATTTT